The entry below gives a single T cell receptor beta chain sequence along with its context. Its antigen is currently unknown. TCRdb keeps only in-frame clones here, not all; method: immunoSEQ multiplex PCR. The table lists roughly 2.5 million clones, approximately 94% of them singletons. The CDR3 is 13 residues long. V lost 2 bases and J lost 0, with 8 bases in between. Germline CDR1 is GTSNPN and CDR2 is SVGIG (reference sequence). This specimen comes from a study of shared clonotypes between healthy human individuals. As for the study in general: Per donor, three plates held CD4 naive cells, three held CD4 memory, two held CD8 naive and one held CD8 memory.

Whole-study findings and limits: Sharing across four donors was seen in 4% to 5% of naive CD4 clonotypes. Researchers sampled blood only, noting tissue repertoires likely differ.

Recent vaccinations or acute infections were absent in the healthy HIV-negative adult donors. The sequenced material came from naive CD4+ T cells sorted from blood. As to subset: CD45RA+ positively selected. The clonotype was recovered from a man younger than 35 in good health. The chain carries TRBV30 and TRBJ2-7, with no clear D. CDR3 sequence (DNA): TGTGCCTGGAGTAAAGGCTTCTCCTACGAGCAGTACTTC. It codes for CAWSKGFSYEQYF. Combining the CDR3 with reference TRBV30 and TRBJ2-7 gives the whole variable domain SQTIHQWPATLVQPVGSPLSLECTVEGTSNPNLYWYRQAAGRGLQLLFYSVGIGQISSEVPQNLSASRPQDRQFILSSKKLLLSDSGFYLCAWSKGFSYEQYFGPGTRLTVT.